These 12 T cell receptor beta chains share one sample of origin, sequenced in a study of blood T cell repertoires in COVID-19. The assay was immunoSEQ multiplex PCR, and TCRdb's table has in-frame clones only and misses some. The sample records 200,000 to 250,000 clones, 84% being singletons. Sequenced sample: PBMCs or T cells enriched from blood (not recorded which). These receptors were obtained from a woman between 40 and 50 years old who had recovered from COVID-19.

For the CDR3, the DNA is TGCGCCAGCAGCCTGGGAGGGCCTGGGACCCAGTACTTC. This encodes CASSLGGPGTQYF. This chain joins TRBV4-1 and TRBJ2-5, with 7 nucleotides matching TRBD2. Germline V gives CDR1 MGHRA, CDR2 YSYEKL. V dropped 4 bases and J dropped 7; count of bases not matched to a gene: 6. The CDR3 is made up of 13 amino acids.

The chain employs TRBV2 and TRBJ2-5, with D maybe TRBD1 (6 bases). V shed 6 bases and J shed 0 bases, with 8 bases lying between them. The CDR3 spans 13 residues. CDR1 is SNHLY and CDR2 is FYNNEI in the germline V gene. The CDR3 region has the DNA TGTGCCAGCAGCCGGGACAACCAAGAGACCCAGTACTTC. Its translation is CASSRDNQETQYF. Filled out from reference TRBV2 and TRBJ2-5, the complete variable domain reads EPEVTQTPSHQVTQMGQEVILRCVPISNHLYFYWYRQILGQKVEFLVSFYNNEISEKSEIFDDQFSVERPDGSNFTLKIRSTKLEDSAMYFCASSRDNQETQYFGPGTRLLVL.

The V call is TRBV4-1, the J call TRBJ2-2; 12 bases fit TRBD2. V shed 3 bases, J shed 4 bases, and the junction held 6 bases outside the gene matches. This CDR3 is 17 amino acids long. Germline V gene lookup returns CDR1 MGHRA and CDR2 YSYEKL. This CDR3 is CASSQRLAGVGTGELFF. In DNA form, the CDR3 reads TGCGCCAGCAGCCAGAGACTAGCGGGAGTCGGCACCGGGGAGCTGTTTTTT.

The chain has TRBV9 and TRBJ2-3; 7 bases align to TRBD1. This CDR3 is built from 15 residues. V was pared by 3 bases and J by 5 bases, with 9 bases of the junction left unmatched. The germline gives CDR1 SGDLS, CDR2 YYNGEE. Here the CDR3 reads CASSEGPTGLDTQYF. CDR3 coding DNA: TGTGCCAGCAGCGAGGGGCCGACAGGGTTAGATACGCAGTATTTT. Based on the CDR3 plus reference TRBV9 and TRBJ2-3, the full variable domain is DSGVTQTPKHLITATGQRVTLRCSPRSGDLSVYWYQQSLDQGLQFLIQYYNGEERAKGNILERFSAQQFPDLHSELNLSSLELGDSALYFCASSEGPTGLDTQYFGPGTRLTVL.

This chain joins TRBV2 and TRBJ2-7, with 9 positions matching TRBD1. This CDR3 spans 14 amino acids. In germline, CDR1 is SNHLY, CDR2 FYNNEI. The trim removed 10 bases at V and 3 bases at J, leaving 10 bases unmatched. The CDR3 nucleotides read TGTGCCACCGCCGAGGGACAGGGTTTCTACGAGCAGTACTTC. Translating it yields CATAEGQGFYEQYF.

This clone was counted a few times. This sequence joins TRBV19 and TRBJ1-2; D is unclear. Germline values: CDR1 LNHDA, CDR2 SQIVND (reference sequence). This CDR3 region has 17 residues. Between the trimmed V and J ends, which lost 7 bases and 5 bases, there was a span of 26 bases. The CDR3 is CASKSTYYREQIYGYTF. In nucleotides, the CDR3 is TGTGCCAGTAAATCCACATACTACCGGGAGCAGATTTATGGCTACACCTTC.

The J gene is TRBJ1-4, the V gene TRBV6-5, with TRBD1 identical over 7 bases. The V and J ends lost 6 bases and 7 bases, in that order; junction bases with no gene match: 8. The CDR3 has 14 residues. Germline assignment: CDR1 MNHEY and CDR2 SVGAGI. The CDR3 DNA follows: TGTGCCAGCAGCAAGGGGGCATGGAGTGAAAAACTGTTTTTT. The encoded protein is CASSKGAWSEKLFF.

The chain joins TRBV15 to TRBJ1-4; the D gene is possibly TRBD1 (5 bases). Germline-derived CDR1 and CDR2 are LNHNV and YYDKDF (reference sequence). Trimming left V 5 bases short and J 8 bases short, with 18 bases between. This CDR3 spans 15 amino acids. The CDR3 sequence: CATSEQAGGGEKLFF. For the CDR3, the DNA is TGTGCCACCAGCGAACAGGCCGGGGGGGGAGAAAAACTGTTTTTT. Together with reference TRBV15 and TRBJ1-4, the CDR3 gives the full variable domain: DAMVIQNPRYQVTQFGKPVTLSCSQTLNHNVMYWYQQKSSQAPKLLFHYYDKDFNNEADTPDNFQSRRPNTSFCFLDIRSPGLGDTAMYLCATSEQAGGGEKLFFGSGTQLSVL.

V and J are TRBV7-2 and TRBJ2-7, with D perhaps matching TRBD2 (6 bases). Between the trimmed V and J ends, which lost 7 bases and 6 bases, there was a span of 22 bases. CDR3 length equals 15 residues. Germline assignment: CDR1 SGHTA and CDR2 FQGNSA. The CDR3 bases are TGTGCCAGCACCCTTTTATCGGGAGTCCGGTGCGAGCAGTACGTC. Amino acid sequence: CASTLLSGVRCEQYV.

The chain combines TRBV20-1 with TRBJ2-5, with TRBD2 matching 8 bases. The CDR3 covers 14 residues. Trimming took 3 bases from V and 1 from J; bases not matched to a gene: 4. Germline CDR1 DFQATT, CDR2 SNEGSKA (reference sequence). The CDR3 nucleotides read TGCAGTGCTAGTCTAGCGGGCGCCCAAGAGACCCAGTACTTC. It translates to CSASLAGAQETQYF.

CDR3 DNA sequence: TGTGCCAGTACTAGATTGACTAGCGGGAGGGCGGGCAATGAGCAGTTCTTC. Residues: CASTRLTSGRAGNEQFF. The chain employs TRBV19 and TRBJ2-1, with 14 bases aligning to TRBD2. CDR1 and CDR2 (germline): LNHDA, SQIVND (reference sequence). There are 17 residues in the CDR3. The trim removed 7 bases at V and 6 bases at J, leaving 11 bases unmatched.

This sequence joins TRBV28 and TRBJ2-1; 15 bases are shared with TRBD2. The J segment lost 6 bases and the V segment lost 3 bases, leaving 9 bases of the junction unmatched. This CDR3 is 18 amino acids long. The germline gives CDR1 MDHEN, CDR2 SYDVKM. Here the CDR3 DNA reads TGTGCCAGCAGTTTTAGGTTTACGGGACTAGCGGGAGGCAATGAGCAGTTCTTC. It yields the protein CASSFRFTGLAGGNEQFF. The variable domain in full, with the rest retrieved from reference TRBV28 and TRBJ2-1, is DVKVTQSSRYLVKRTGEKVFLECVQDMDHENMFWYRQDPGLGLRLIYFSYDVKMKEKGDIPEGYSVSREKKERFSLILESASTNQTSMYLCASSFRFTGLAGGNEQFFGPGTRLTVL.